This is a list of T cell receptor beta chains from one sample in a study of blood T cell repertoires in COVID-19. The protocol was immunoSEQ multiplex PCR, while the TCRdb copy is restricted to in-frame clones and leaves out a portion. The sample records 540,000 or so clones, approximately 88% being singletons. Sequencing was done on a sample of peripheral blood. These receptors were collected from a woman aged 45-60 years with COVID-19, enrolled during active disease. Each CDR3 is given without its conserved first and last residue. D genes are given only for firm matches.

D,J,V,CDR3
NA,TRBJ2-3,TRBV6-5,ASRDYGISDTQY
TRBD1,TRBJ2-7,TRBV2,ASSDRAGGEQY
TRBD1,TRBJ1-5,TRBV14,ASSHLTGDQPQH
NA,TRBJ2-2,TRBV24-1,ATSKPNTGELF
TRBD2,TRBJ2-2,TRBV6-1,ASRESGGIKASRGGELF
NA,TRBJ1-6,TRBV5-1,ASSPSGVGNSPLH
TRBD1,TRBJ2-5,TRBV29-1,SVRTGQETQY
TRBD1,TRBJ1-3,TRBV6-5,ASRPGQGGRNTIY
NA,TRBJ2-7,TRBV18,ASSPEPGEQY
TRBD1,TRBJ2-5,TRBV7-8,AIGTADLQETQY
TRBD2,TRBJ2-5,TRBV30,AWNKGLAIETQY
NA,TRBJ1-2,TRBV6-5,ASSSSRRGGYT
NA,TRBJ1-2,TRBV30,AWSREGYGYT
TRBD1,TRBJ1-2,TRBV4-1,ASSQTGTGNGYT
TRBD1,TRBJ2-5,TRBV27,ASSPGQGQETQY
NA,TRBJ2-3,TRBV19,ASSMRGSTDTQY
NA,TRBJ1-1,TRBV6-5,ASSQGGLMAF
NA,TRBJ1-6,TRBV7-8,ASSPKPRDKRSPLH
NA,TRBJ1-2,TRBV3-1/TRBV3-2,ASSQVRGPAEVGYT
NA,TRBJ1-1,TRBV2,ASTRVRDTEAF
TRBD2,TRBJ2-7,TRBV6-1,ASSELAGTTYEQY
TRBD1,TRBJ1-2,TRBV5-1,ASSLDPGQVYGYT
TRBD1,TRBJ2-2,TRBV6-1,ASSAQGAYYDTGELF
NA,TRBJ1-6,TRBV7-8,ASSSPGDSPLH
TRBD1,TRBJ1-2,TRBV5-6,ASSLRQGGGDYGYT
NA,TRBJ1-2,TRBV5-1,ASGKAPGGYT
NA,TRBJ1-2,TRBV5-1,ASSLEAGLYGYT
NA,TRBJ1-1,TRBV2,ASSHGNLDTEAF
TRBD1,TRBJ1-1,TRBV6-5,AARQGSTEAF
NA,TRBJ2-1,TRBV20-1,SAMAGSL
NA,TRBJ2-6,TRBV19,ASSIDASHHSPGANVLT
TRBD2,TRBJ2-7,TRBV6-1,ASSDRGLASEQY
NA,TRBJ2-2,TRBV7-9,ASSLGAVGELF
NA,TRBJ1-1,TRBV3-1/TRBV3-2,ASSPGPGDIREAF
NA,TRBJ1-4,TRBV5-1,ASSPPGTTNEKLF
TRBD1,TRBJ1-5,TRBV19,ASSVYGTGGDDQPQH
TRBD1,TRBJ1-2,TRBV19,ASNRPGTGPNYGYT
NA,TRBJ1-1,TRBV19,ASSARQYLNTEAF
NA,TRBJ1-2,TRBV6-5,ASSIDRRGYGYT
TRBD1,TRBJ1-1,TRBV5-1,ASSLTGGVGEAF
TRBD1,TRBJ1-1,TRBV27,AIRRGEVAF
NA,TRBJ1-1,TRBV6-5,ASIWIDRQAF
NA,TRBJ2-1,TRBV6-2/TRBV6-3,ASSYGQYNEQF
NA,TRBJ2-7,TRBV21-1,ASSTGMHYEQY
NA,TRBJ1-5,TRBV21-1,ASSKARVRGSNQPQH
TRBD1,TRBJ2-7,TRBV10-1,ASSADRGPQY
NA,TRBJ1-1,TRBV27,ASSSVQGVATEAF
NA,TRBJ1-6,TRBV5-4,ASSRTETYNSPLH
NA,TRBJ2-5,TRBV3-1/TRBV3-2,ASSPRTVRETQY
NA,TRBJ2-7,TRBV11-2,ASSVGGGGIEQY
TRBD1,TRBJ1-4,TRBV29-1,SVSTGVDEKLF
TRBD2,TRBJ2-5,TRBV7-7,ASSLRGASSGETQY